Listed below are T cell receptor beta chains from one sample, sequenced in a study of cytomegalovirus exposure and HLA in healthy donors. Sequencing was performed with immunoSEQ multiplex PCR; in TCRdb, only in-frame clones are kept and a portion is missing. Seen here are some 180,000 clones, 77% observed once, and the top ten hold 3% to 4.5%. Sequencing used PBMCs. These receptor sequences come from a woman aged 60-70 years in good health and CMV-seropositive. Each CDR3 is given with its conserved first and last residue. A D gene is named only where the DNA matches it firmly. Size is omitted from some rows. Given values are once, few, many or a class for expanded clones.

size	D	V	J	CDR3	DNA
-	-	TRBV10-3	TRBJ2-2	CAISDPVRSTGELFF	TGTGCCATCAGTGACCCCGTGAGATCCACCGGGGAGCTGTTTTTT
-	-	TRBV5-5	TRBJ1-5	CASSLGRGETGTQPQHF	TGTGCCAGCAGCTTGGGACGCGGAGAGACGGGTACCCAGCCCCAGCATTTT
once	TRBD1	TRBV6-6	TRBJ1-5	CASTLRGQGANQPQHF	TGTGCCAGCACCCTAAGGGGACAGGGGGCTAATCAGCCCCAGCATTTT
-	-	TRBV5-6	TRBJ2-2	CASSSREAGELFF	TGTGCCAGCAGCTCGAGGGAAGCCGGGGAGCTGTTTTTT
-	TRBD1	TRBV5-6	TRBJ1-1	CASSRQGTEKMRRAFF	TGTGCCAGCAGCCGACAGGGAACAGAAAAAATGCGTCGAGCTTTCTTT
-	TRBD1	TRBV28	TRBJ1-5	CASSFGDRAMQPQHF	TGTGCCAGCAGTTTTGGGGACAGGGCAATGCAGCCCCAGCATTTT
few	TRBD2	TRBV4-2	TRBJ2-5	CASSQDGSGGLGTQYF	TGTGCCAGCAGCCAAGATGGGAGCGGGGGGCTGGGGACCCAGTACTTC
once	-	TRBV19	TRBJ1-2	CASQRTPVANYGYTF	TGTGCCAGTCAACGGACACCTGTTGCTAACTATGGCTACACCTTC
-	TRBD1	TRBV18	TRBJ2-3	CASSPGQGTGDTQYF	TGTGCCAGCTCACCGGGACAGGGGACGGGAGATACGCAGTATTTT
once	-	TRBV6-1	TRBJ2-1	CASSENPGGFHEQFF	TGTGCCAGCAGTGAAAATCCCGGCGGGTTCCATGAGCAGTTCTTC
-	TRBD1	TRBV6-5	TRBJ1-1	CASSSTGLGAFF	TGTGCCAGCAGTTCGACAGGGCTGGGAGCTTTCTTT
few	TRBD2	TRBV6-1	TRBJ2-1	CASGGLAGDEQFF	TGTGCCAGCGGGGGACTAGCGGGGGATGAGCAGTTCTTC
-	TRBD2	TRBV11-2	TRBJ2-1	CASSRSAGGLTNEQFF	TGTGCCAGCAGCAGAAGTGCGGGAGGTCTAACCAATGAGCAGTTCTTC
-	-	TRBV11-2	TRBJ2-2	CASSPNRATGELFF	TGTGCCAGCAGCCCCAACAGGGCCACCGGGGAGCTGTTTTTT
-	-	TRBV5-1	TRBJ1-1	CASSSGLDTEAFF	TGCGCCAGCAGTTCCGGTCTGGACACTGAAGCTTTCTTT
-	TRBD1	TRBV6-4	TRBJ2-3	CASRGQGTDTQYF	TGTGCCAGCAGGGGACAGGGAACAGATACGCAGTATTTT
once	TRBD2	TRBV5-1	TRBJ2-5	CASSLAGGRQETQYF	TGCGCCAGCAGCTTAGCGGGGGGCCGCCAAGAGACCCAGTACTTC
-	-	TRBV5-4	TRBJ1-2	CASSPMEGLGYTF	TGTGCCAGCAGCCCAATGGAGGGATTGGGCTACACCTTC
once	-	TRBV10-1	TRBJ1-6	CASLPIQRYNSPLHF	TGCGCCAGCCTCCCAATCCAGAGGTATAATTCACCCCTCCACTTT
-	-	TRBV18	TRBJ2-7	CASSPPQDEQYF	TGTGCCAGCTCACCTCCCCAGGACGAGCAGTACTTC
-	-	TRBV13	TRBJ1-2	CASSLARYGYTF	TGTGCCAGCAGCTTAGCCAGATATGGCTACACCTTC
-	-	TRBV28	TRBJ1-2	CASSTQRTGDYGYTF	TGTGCCAGCAGTACCCAACGGACTGGTGACTATGGCTACACCTTC
-	-	TRBV5-4	TRBJ2-1	CASSFQTYNEQFF	TGTGCCAGCAGTTTCCAAACCTACAATGAGCAGTTCTTC
-	-	TRBV5-8	TRBJ2-7	CASSLAPSQDEQYF	TGTGCCAGCAGCTTGGCCCCAAGTCAGGACGAGCAGTACTTC
-	TRBD1	TRBV11-2	TRBJ1-1	CASSLAQGGTEAFF	TGTGCCAGCAGCTTAGCGCAGGGGGGCACTGAAGCTTTCTTT
-	TRBD2	TRBV6-5	TRBJ2-5	CASSYNGLEETQYF	TGTGCCAGCAGTTACAACGGACTAGAAGAGACCCAGTACTTC
-	-	TRBV18	TRBJ2-5	CASSPATGFGETQYF	TGTGCCAGCTCACCAGCAACAGGGTTCGGGGAGACCCAGTACTTC
-	-	TRBV7-6	TRBJ2-7	CASSSRTSSGGEQYF	TGTGCCAGCAGCTCCCGAACTAGCTCAGGCGGCGAGCAGTACTTC
-	-	TRBV28	TRBJ1-3	CASSLSGSGNTIYF	TGTGCCAGCAGTTTATCAGGGTCCGGAAACACCATATATTTT
few	TRBD2	TRBV9	TRBJ2-2	CASSVAAGVGTGELFF	TGTGCCAGCAGCGTAGCGGCGGGGGTGGGCACCGGGGAGCTGTTTTTT
-	-	TRBV30	TRBJ2-1	CAWSVVGGNYNEQFF	TGTGCCTGGAGTGTAGTAGGCGGGAACTACAATGAGCAGTTCTTC
-	-	TRBV7-9	TRBJ1-5	CASSSGPNSNQPQHF	TGTGCCAGCAGCTCAGGTCCAAATAGCAATCAGCCCCAGCATTTT
-	TRBD2	TRBV5-1	TRBJ2-6	CASTGLAGAGANVLTF	TGCGCCAGCACCGGACTAGCGGGAGCTGGGGCCAACGTCCTGACTTTC
medium-sized	TRBD2	TRBV5-5	TRBJ2-1	CASSQGLTAGNEQFF	TGTGCCAGCAGCCAGGGACTAACCGCGGGAAATGAGCAGTTCTTC
-	TRBD1	TRBV10-3	TRBJ2-1	CAISAGQEFNEQFF	TGTGCCATCAGTGCGGGACAGGAATTCAATGAGCAGTTCTTC
-	-	TRBV5-1	TRBJ2-2	CASSPLGLQVNTGELFF	TGCGCCAGCAGCCCATTGGGGTTACAGGTGAACACCGGGGAGCTGTTTTTT